This is a list of T cell receptor beta chains from one sample in a study of blood T cell repertoires in COVID-19. TCRdb keeps only in-frame clones here, not all; method: immunoSEQ multiplex PCR. The sample has tens of thousands of clones, roughly 90% seen once. Sequenced material: peripheral blood. The receptors originated from a woman older than 75 with COVID-19, enrolled during active disease. CDR3s include the opening cysteine and the closing phenylalanine or tryptophan. The D gene is left open where the match is weak. Not all rows give a size; the values are once, few, many and, for expanded clones, a class.

J: TRBJ1-3
size: -
V: TRBV2
D: -
DNA: TGTGCCAGCTGCCGCGGCGAATCTGGAAACACCATATATTTT
CDR3: CASCRGESGNTIYF

J: TRBJ2-7
size: -
V: TRBV5-4
D: TRBD1
DNA: TGTGCCAGCAGCCGGGGACAGGCCTACGAGCAGTACTTC
CDR3: CASSRGQAYEQYF

J: TRBJ1-1
size: -
V: TRBV2
D: TRBD1
DNA: TGTGCCAGCAGTGGACAGGGCCTCGGGAACACTGAAGCTTTCTTT
CDR3: CASSGQGLGNTEAFF

J: TRBJ1-5
size: -
V: TRBV6-5
D: TRBD1
DNA: TGTGCCAGCGAACTGGGACAGGGAAATTATCAGCCCCAGCATTTT
CDR3: CASELGQGNYQPQHF

J: TRBJ1-6
size: once
V: TRBV11-2
D: -
DNA: TGTGCCAGCAGCTCGAGCTTATCACCCCTCCACTTT
CDR3: CASSSSLSPLHF

J: TRBJ1-1
size: -
V: TRBV20-1
D: -
DNA: TGCAGTGCTCACCGGGGGGGTGAAGCTTTCTTT
CDR3: CSAHRGGEAFF

J: TRBJ1-5
size: -
V: TRBV2
D: -
DNA: TGTGCCAGCAGTAGAGATACCAATCAGCCCCAGCATTTT
CDR3: CASSRDTNQPQHF

J: TRBJ1-2
size: -
V: TRBV10-3
D: TRBD1
DNA: TGTGCCATCACCGACAGGGACGGCTACACCTTC
CDR3: CAITDRDGYTF

J: TRBJ2-1
size: -
V: TRBV10-2
D: TRBD2
DNA: TGCGCCAGCAAGGCTAGCGGGGGGGCAGGGGCCAATGAGCAGTTCTTC
CDR3: CASKASGGAGANEQFF

J: TRBJ2-2
size: -
V: TRBV10-3
D: TRBD1
DNA: TGTGCCATCAGGCTGGACAGGGGCGGCGGGGAGCTGTTTTTT
CDR3: CAIRLDRGGGELFF

J: TRBJ1-3
size: -
V: TRBV7-2
D: -
DNA: TGTGCCAGCAGCTTAGGATCAGGGATCGGCTCTGGAAACACCATATATTTT
CDR3: CASSLGSGIGSGNTIYF

J: TRBJ1-2
size: -
V: TRBV30
D: TRBD1
DNA: TGTGCCTGGAAAAGACAGGGCGACTATGGCTACACCTTC
CDR3: CAWKRQGDYGYTF

J: TRBJ1-2
size: -
V: TRBV19
D: TRBD1
DNA: TGTGCCAGTAACCCGGGACAGGGTCATACCTATGGCTACACCTTC
CDR3: CASNPGQGHTYGYTF

J: TRBJ2-3
size: -
V: TRBV11-2
D: -
DNA: TGTGCCAGCAGCTTAGCGGGCACAGATACGCAGTATTTT
CDR3: CASSLAGTDTQYF

J: TRBJ1-1
size: -
V: TRBV7-2
D: -
DNA: TGTGCCAGCCGACAGACAGAGAACACTGAAGCTTTCTTT
CDR3: CASRQTENTEAFF

J: TRBJ2-5
size: -
V: TRBV29-1
D: -
DNA: TGCAGCGTCGCGGAACAAGAGACCCAGTACTTC
CDR3: CSVAEQETQYF

J: TRBJ2-7
size: -
V: TRBV6-2/TRBV6-3
D: -
DNA: TGTGCCAGCAGTAGTGGGCGACTGACAGCCTACTACGAGCAGTACTTC
CDR3: CASSSGRLTAYYEQYF

J: TRBJ1-1
size: -
V: TRBV5-8
D: TRBD1
DNA: TGTGCCAGCAGCTTGGGTACAGGGGCTGAAGCTTTCTTT
CDR3: CASSLGTGAEAFF

J: TRBJ1-1
size: few
V: TRBV6-5
D: -
DNA: TGTGCCAGCAGTTACTCCGACAAGAACACTGAAGCTTTCTTT
CDR3: CASSYSDKNTEAFF

J: TRBJ1-1
size: -
V: TRBV2
D: -
DNA: TGTGCCAGCAGTGACCACGGGTGGGCTTTCTTT
CDR3: CASSDHGWAFF

J: TRBJ1-1
size: -
V: TRBV6-5
D: TRBD1
DNA: TGTGCCAGCAGCCTCGACAGGGCCATGAACACTGAAGCTTTCTTT
CDR3: CASSLDRAMNTEAFF

J: TRBJ1-4
size: -
V: TRBV5-1
D: -
DNA: TGCGCCAGCAGCTTGGGCCCGGGGAGGCAGTCAACTAATGAAAAACTGTTTTTT
CDR3: CASSLGPGRQSTNEKLFF

J: TRBJ1-5
size: -
V: TRBV19
D: TRBD1
DNA: TGTGCCAGTAGTATGGACAGGAATAGTCAGCCCCAGCATTTT
CDR3: CASSMDRNSQPQHF

J: TRBJ1-3
size: -
V: TRBV12-3/TRBV12-4
D: -
DNA: TGTGCCAGCAGAGTCAGGGGCGGGAACACCATATATTTT
CDR3: CASRVRGGNTIYF

J: TRBJ1-2
size: -
V: TRBV27
D: TRBD1
DNA: TGTGCCAGCAGTCCCCCGGGACAGGGGGTCCAGAAAACCTTC
CDR3: CASSPPGQGVQKTF

J: TRBJ2-5
size: -
V: TRBV5-1
D: TRBD2
DNA: TGCGCCAGCAGCTTGGCTAACGGGGGGAAAGAGACCCAGTACTTC
CDR3: CASSLANGGKETQYF

J: TRBJ2-1
size: -
V: TRBV19
D: -
DNA: TGTGCCAGTAGACGGGGGTGGGATGAGCAGTTCTTC
CDR3: CASRRGWDEQFF

J: TRBJ2-7
size: -
V: TRBV30
D: -
DNA: TGTGCCTGGAGTCCCGGTTTGGGAAGGGGATCCTACGAGCAGTACTTC
CDR3: CAWSPGLGRGSYEQYF

J: TRBJ2-7
size: -
V: TRBV27
D: TRBD2
DNA: TGTGCCAGCAGTTTAAAGGCGGGGGGGTCTCTAGGCTACGAGCAGTACTTC
CDR3: CASSLKAGGSLGYEQYF

J: TRBJ2-1
size: medium-sized
V: TRBV20-1
D: -
DNA: TGCAGTGCTAAACCTCTAAATGAGCAGTTCTTC
CDR3: CSAKPLNEQFF

J: TRBJ2-2
size: -
V: TRBV2
D: TRBD1
DNA: TGTGCCAGCAGTGAACGACAGGGGAACACCGGGGAGCTGTTTTTT
CDR3: CASSERQGNTGELFF

J: TRBJ1-2
size: -
V: TRBV6-1
D: -
DNA: TGTGCCAGCAGTGAAAGGGGCTCCTCTATCTATGGCTACACCTTC
CDR3: CASSERGSSIYGYTF

J: TRBJ1-1
size: once
V: TRBV5-1
D: -
DNA: TGCGCCAGCAGCTTGGGAGAGCCGGGGTACATTGAAGCTTTCTTT
CDR3: CASSLGEPGYIEAFF

J: TRBJ1-1
size: -
V: TRBV5-6
D: TRBD1
DNA: TGTGCCAGCAGAAGACAGGGGGTCCCTGAAGCTTTCTTT
CDR3: CASRRQGVPEAFF

J: TRBJ2-7
size: -
V: TRBV4-1
D: -
DNA: TGCGCCAGCAGCCAAGCATCAGGGAAGTATCCGTACTTC
CDR3: CASSQASGKYPYF

J: TRBJ2-3
size: -
V: TRBV10-2
D: TRBD2
DNA: TGCGCCAGCAGTGCCGGGGTAGCGGGCAGCACAGATACGCAGTATTTT
CDR3: CASSAGVAGSTDTQYF

J: TRBJ1-2
size: -
V: TRBV7-8
D: TRBD1
DNA: TGTGCCAGCAGCTTAGCGCAGGGGGTCAACTATGGCTACACCTTC
CDR3: CASSLAQGVNYGYTF

J: TRBJ1-2
size: once
V: TRBV30
D: -
DNA: TGTGCCTGGAGTCGGGACACCACTAACTATGGCTACACCTTC
CDR3: CAWSRDTTNYGYTF

J: TRBJ2-7
size: once
V: TRBV2
D: TRBD2
DNA: TGTGCCAGCAGTGAAGCGGGACTAGCGGGGAACGAGCAGTACTTC
CDR3: CASSEAGLAGNEQYF

J: TRBJ2-1
size: -
V: TRBV2
D: -
DNA: TGTGCCAGCAGTGCTACTACTTCCTACAATGAGCAGTTCTTC
CDR3: CASSATTSYNEQFF

J: TRBJ1-5
size: -
V: TRBV19
D: -
DNA: TGTGCCAGTAACCCCTCGCTGGACAGCGGCAATCAGCCCCAGCATTTT
CDR3: CASNPSLDSGNQPQHF

J: TRBJ2-1
size: -
V: TRBV5-1
D: TRBD2
DNA: TGCGCCAGCAGCTTGGCTGGGGTGGTTAGGCGGGGGGGCCGTTGGTCCTACAATGAGCAGTTCTTC
CDR3: CASSLAGVVRRGGRWSYNEQFF

J: TRBJ1-2
size: -
V: TRBV6-5
D: -
DNA: TGTGCCAGCAGTTACTCGGGCGGGCTGAACTATGGCTACACCTTC
CDR3: CASSYSGGLNYGYTF

J: TRBJ1-1
size: -
V: TRBV5-6
D: TRBD1
DNA: TGTGCCAGCAGCTTCGTTCGTTTTCAGGGGGAAAGGAACACTGAAGCTTTCTTT
CDR3: CASSFVRFQGERNTEAFF

J: TRBJ2-3
size: -
V: TRBV7-2
D: TRBD2
DNA: TGTGCCAGCAGTTCGGGACTAGCGGGGGCAGATACGCAGTATTTT
CDR3: CASSSGLAGADTQYF